The 10 T cell receptor beta chains listed next were all sequenced from one sample in a study of blood T cell repertoires in COVID-19. This table comes from immunoSEQ multiplex PCR, and its TCRdb copy is limited to in-frame clones, with some not included. The sample has under 150,000 clones; around 89% are singletons. Specimen: peripheral blood. The receptors derive from a woman aged 50 to 65 with acute or convalescent COVID-19.

This chain links TRBV5-8 with TRBJ2-5, with TRBD2 identical over 14 bases. The V and J ends lost 4 bases and 4 bases, in that order; junction bases with no gene match: 9. CDR1 is SGHTS, CDR2 YDEGEE, per germline. The CDR3 has 17 residues. The CDR3 loop is CASSGGTSGSLGETQYF. As DNA, the CDR3 is TGTGCCAGCAGCGGCGGGACTAGCGGGAGTTTAGGAGAGACCCAGTACTTC.

The genes are TRBV18 and TRBJ1-2, with D possibly matching TRBD1 (6 bases). Germline loops: CDR1 KGHSH, CDR2 LQKENI. CDR3 length: 15 amino acids. Trimming removed 0 bases at V and 5 bases at J, with 13 bases between. For the CDR3, the DNA is TGTGCCAGCTCACCACCGGGACAAATAGTTTATGGCTACACCTTC. Protein sequence: CASSPPGQIVYGYTF.

The CDR3 bases are TGTGCCAGCAGTGAAGCGCAGCGGGGGATTGAGCAGTTCTTC. Amino acids: CASSEAQRGIEQFF. V gene TRBV2 combines with J gene TRBJ2-1; TRBD2 matches at 8 bases. The CDR3 contains 14 residues. V lost 0 bases to trimming and J lost 9 bases; unmatched junction nucleotides: 4. Germline V gene data show CDR1 as SNHLY and CDR2 as FYNNEI.

V and J are TRBV6-5 and TRBJ2-2; a possible D gene is TRBD1 (5 bases). The V gene lost 3 bases and the J gene lost 4 bases, with 12 bases spanning the gap. The CDR3 extends over 15 amino acids. Germline V gene lookup returns CDR1 MNHEY and CDR2 SVGAGI. In nucleotides, the CDR3 is TGTGCCAGCAGTTATGGTCAGGGTACCACCGGGGAGCTGTTTTTT. Encoded protein: CASSYGQGTTGELFF.

The CDR3: CASSVGHLNTEAFF. In DNA, the CDR3 is TGTGCCAGCAGCGTAGGGCACCTGAACACTGAAGCTTTCTTT. The rearrangement links TRBV9 to TRBJ1-1, with D hard to call. The germline gives CDR1 SGDLS, CDR2 YYNGEE. Trimming stripped 0 bases from V and 0 bases from J, with 6 bases between. This CDR3 is 14 amino acids long.

The chain combines TRBV3-1 (or the pseudogene TRBV3-2) with TRBJ1-6; TRBD1 might be the D (6 bases). Deletions cut 4 bases from V and 8 bases from J, with 9 bases between. Germline CDR1 is LGHDT and CDR2 is YNNKEL (reference sequence). This CDR3 has 13 residues. CDR3 residues: CASSLHRDSPLHF. CDR3 nucleotide sequence: TGTGCCAGCAGCCTTCACAGGGATTCACCCCTCCACTTT.

The CDR3 is CASRRPGLGSYNEQFF. CDR3 in DNA: TGTGCCAGCAGGAGACCGGGTCTAGGATCCTACAATGAGCAGTTCTTC. This chain links TRBV11-2 with TRBJ2-1, with no clear D. The CDR3 runs to 16 residues. Trimming shortened V by 6 bases and J by 1 base, and 16 bases separated the two germline ends. Germline V lookup: CDR1 SGHAT, CDR2 FQNNGV.

This chain uses TRBV3-1 (or the pseudogene TRBV3-2) with TRBJ2-6; a possible D gene is TRBD1 (5 bases). V was clipped by 8 bases and J by 0 bases, with 8 bases between them. Per the germline V gene, CDR1 is LGHDT and CDR2 is YNNKEL (reference sequence). The length of the CDR3 is 14 residues. For the CDR3, the DNA is TGTGCCAGCCGACAGAGCTCTGGGGCCAACGTCCTGACTTTC. Translation gives CASRQSSGANVLTF.

The V and J genes are TRBV2 and TRBJ2-5; 8 bases are a match to TRBD1. The CDR3 extends over 17 amino acids. Losses at the gene ends were 1 base for V and 4 bases for J; bases not matched to a gene: 11. Germline loops: CDR1 SNHLY, CDR2 FYNNEI. CDR3 amino acids: CASSEGTGTPWGETQYF. Here the CDR3 DNA reads TGTGCCAGCAGTGAAGGGACAGGGACCCCCTGGGGAGAGACCCAGTACTTC.

The chain couples TRBV5-6 to TRBJ1-2; 7 nucleotides align to TRBD1. V shed 4 bases, J shed 2 bases, and the junction held 5 bases outside the gene matches. Germline values: CDR1 SGHDT, CDR2 YYEEEE. CDR3 size: 14 residues. CDR3 amino acids: CASSPPGGNYGYTF. The CDR3 DNA reads TGTGCCAGCAGCCCCCCAGGGGGAAACTATGGCTACACCTTC.